These T cell receptor beta chains were read from a single sample in a study of long-term antiretroviral therapy in people with HIV. Produced via immunoSEQ multiplex PCR; TCRdb's table is partial and in-frame only. The sample consists of 25,000 to 30,000 clones, about 83% of them appearing once. Here the sequenced sample was unsorted PBMCs, taken 0.4 years after starting antiretroviral therapy. Receptors originate from a man aged 18 to 30 with HIV. CDR3s include the opening cysteine and the closing phenylalanine or tryptophan. A D gene is named only where the DNA matches it firmly. Size is stated for part of the rows, as once, few or many counts, or as a class when the clone is expanded.

>TRBJ2-3|NA|TRBV9|NA|14
CASSPGPSTDTQYF
TGTGCCAGCAGCCCCGGGCCGAGCACAGATACGCAGTATTTT
>TRBJ1-6|NA|TRBV9|NA|12
CASSAINSPLHF
TGTGCCAGCAGCGCCATTAATTCACCCCTCCACTTT
>TRBJ1-1|NA|TRBV19|TRBD1|14
CASSTTGGNTEAFF
TGTGCCAGTAGTACGACAGGGGGCAACACTGAAGCTTTCTTT
>TRBJ1-2|NA|TRBV5-8|TRBD1|14
CASSDLRDSYGYTF
TGTGCCAGCAGCGATCTCCGGGACAGCTATGGCTACACCTTC
>TRBJ1-6|NA|TRBV6-5|NA|14
CASSTDAGDSPLHF
TGTGCCAGCAGTACAGATGCCGGAGACTCGCCCCTCCACTTT
>TRBJ2-7|few|TRBV9|NA|14
CASSVGLVSYEQYF
TGTGCCAGCAGCGTCGGACTGGTATCCTACGAGCAGTACTTC
>TRBJ1-5|NA|TRBV7-2|NA|14
CASSLQQIDQPQHF
TGTGCCAGCAGCCTACAACAGATAGATCAGCCCCAGCATTTT
>TRBJ2-7|NA|TRBV7-8|NA|12
CASSPSRLEMYF
TGTGCCAGCAGCCCCTCCCGACTAGAGATGTACTTC
>TRBJ2-1|NA|TRBV5-4|TRBD2|15
CASSLSVAGRGEQFF
TGTGCCAGCAGCTTGTCCGTAGCGGGAAGGGGTGAGCAGTTCTTC
>TRBJ2-7|NA|TRBV9|TRBD1|14
CASSRGQGTYEQYF
TGTGCCAGCAGCCGGGGACAGGGAACCTACGAGCAGTACTTC
>TRBJ1-1|NA|TRBV6-1|NA|14
CASSEAWGRTEAFF
TGTGCCAGCAGTGAAGCATGGGGTCGAACTGAAGCTTTCTTT
>TRBJ1-1|NA|TRBV10-2|NA|15
CASSPTGSTNTEAFF
TGCGCCAGCAGTCCCACGGGCAGCACGAACACTGAAGCTTTCTTT
>TRBJ2-2|NA|TRBV7-9|NA|14
CASSFGPNTGELFF
TGTGCCAGCAGCTTTGGCCCCAACACCGGGGAGCTGTTTTTT
>TRBJ1-1|once|TRBV7-6|NA|14
CASSPLGRTPEAFF
TGTGCCAGCAGCCCCTTAGGTCGGACCCCTGAAGCTTTCTTT
>TRBJ1-1|NA|TRBV27|TRBD1|14
CASSLGQGVTEAFF
TGTGCCAGCAGTCTGGGACAGGGTGTGACTGAAGCTTTCTTT
>TRBJ2-1|few|TRBV14|NA|13
CASSQDRNGEQFF
TGTGCCAGCAGCCAAGATCGAAACGGTGAGCAGTTCTTC
>TRBJ1-2|NA|TRBV9|TRBD1|15
CASSTYTDRGTGYTF
TGTGCCAGCAGCACATACACCGACAGGGGGACTGGCTACACCTTC
>TRBJ2-2|NA|TRBV19|TRBD2|17
CASSLTGTSGFTGELFF
TGTGCCAGTAGTTTAACCGGGACTAGCGGCTTCACCGGGGAGCTGTTTTTT
>TRBJ1-1|NA|TRBV5-4|TRBD1|14
CASTLLETDRAAFF
TGTGCCAGCACCCTGCTGGAAACGGACAGGGCCGCTTTCTTT
>TRBJ2-1|NA|TRBV5-1|NA|12
CASSFPGNEQFF
TGCGCCAGCAGCTTTCCAGGGAATGAGCAGTTCTTC
>TRBJ1-5|NA|TRBV27|TRBD1|16
CASSSLTGRFNQPQHF
TGTGCCAGCAGTTCCCTGACAGGGCGCTTCAATCAGCCCCAGCATTTT
>TRBJ2-7|NA|TRBV4-1|NA|16
CASSPRGRTSSYEQYF
TGCGCCAGCAGCCCCCGGGGGAGAACTAGCTCCTACGAGCAGTACTTC
>TRBJ1-1|NA|TRBV13|NA|14
CASSFTGLNTEAFF
TGTGCCAGCAGCTTCACGGGGCTCAACACTGAAGCTTTCTTT
>TRBJ1-2|NA|TRBV28|TRBD1|16
CASSLSTHTGDYGYTF
TGTGCCAGCAGTTTGAGCACCCATACAGGGGACTATGGCTACACCTTC
>TRBJ2-3|once|TRBV11-3|NA|14
CASSDSPSTDTQYF
TGTGCCAGCTCGGACAGTCCTAGCACAGATACGCAGTATTTT
>TRBJ1-2|NA|TRBV19|NA|13
CASMPSTNYGYTF
TGTGCCAGTATGCCCTCGACTAACTATGGCTACACCTTC
>TRBJ2-7|once|TRBV5-1|TRBD1|15
CASSLVGTGSDEQYF
TGCGCCAGCAGCTTGGTCGGGACAGGGTCCGACGAGCAGTACTTC
>TRBJ2-2|NA|TRBV6-1|NA|17
CASSDDSPARNTGELFF
TGTGCCAGCAGTGACGACTCCCCAGCAAGGAACACCGGGGAGCTGTTTTTT